This is a list of T cell receptor beta chains from one sample in a study of cytomegalovirus exposure and HLA in healthy donors. Assay used: immunoSEQ multiplex PCR; TCRdb lists only in-frame clones, some missing. The sample lists 150,000 to 200,000 clones, roughly 80% occurring once. The sequenced sample was PBMCs. All receptors come from a woman aged 18-35 years in good health and CMV-seronegative. Each CDR3 is given with its conserved first and last residue. A D gene is named only where the DNA matches it firmly. The size of a clone is reported for some rows only, either as once, few or many, or as a class for expanded clones.

v_gene	abundance	j_gene	d_gene	CDR3aa	CDR3nt
TRBV4-2	.	TRBJ2-1	TRBD2	CASSQDGLAGYNEQFF	TGTGCCAGCAGCCAGGACGGACTAGCTGGATACAATGAGCAGTTCTTC
TRBV29-1	few	TRBJ1-1	TRBD1	CSVDPGQGLDEAFF	TGCAGCGTTGACCCCGGACAGGGTCTCGATGAAGCTTTCTTT
TRBV27	once	TRBJ2-1	TRBD2	CASSSLAGGSYNEQFF	TGTGCCAGCAGTTCCCTAGCGGGAGGCTCCTACAATGAGCAGTTCTTC
TRBV7-6	.	TRBJ2-1	TRBD2	CASSLRLAGGGDEQFF	TGTGCCAGCAGCTTACGACTAGCGGGAGGGGGGGATGAGCAGTTCTTC
TRBV28	.	TRBJ1-1	.	CASSPHEAGNTEAFF	TGTGCCAGCAGTCCGCACGAAGCAGGGAACACTGAAGCTTTCTTT
TRBV11-2	.	TRBJ1-2	.	CASSPLVGARGYGYTF	TGTGCCAGCAGCCCGCTCGTTGGGGCTCGTGGCTATGGCTACACCTTC
TRBV19	.	TRBJ2-7	.	CASSIFESGEQYF	TGTGCCAGTAGTATATTTGAATCCGGCGAGCAGTACTTC
TRBV15	.	TRBJ2-2	.	CATRPDRNTGELFF	TGTGCCACCAGGCCAGACAGGAACACCGGGGAGCTGTTTTTT
TRBV2	.	TRBJ1-1	TRBD1	CASLSDSDRGPANTEAFF	TGTGCCAGCCTCTCAGATTCGGACAGGGGGCCCGCGAACACTGAAGCTTTCTTT
TRBV6-6	few	TRBJ1-4	.	CASSSKGEGVNEKLFF	TGTGCCAGCAGTTCTAAAGGGGAAGGCGTTAATGAAAAACTGTTTTTT
TRBV27	.	TRBJ1-1	TRBD1	CASSLDRGPNEAFF	TGTGCCAGCAGTCTGGACAGGGGGCCTAATGAAGCTTTCTTT
TRBV6-5	few	TRBJ1-2	.	CASSYPQGQPNYGYTF	TGTGCCAGCAGTTACCCACAGGGACAACCTAACTATGGCTACACCTTC
TRBV30	once	TRBJ1-1	.	CAWGEQENTEAFF	TGTGCCTGGGGAGAACAGGAGAACACTGAAGCTTTCTTT
TRBV2	.	TRBJ2-3	TRBD2	CASMGLAGGPTSTDTQYF	TGTGCCAGCATGGGGTTAGCGGGAGGACCGACTAGCACAGATACGCAGTATTTT
TRBV7-2	.	TRBJ2-1	.	CASTPQGTSSYNEQFF	TGTGCCAGTACCCCCCAGGGAACCAGCTCCTACAATGAGCAGTTCTTC
TRBV27	.	TRBJ2-1	TRBD2	CASNLNRGRGYLYNEQFF	TGTGCCAGCAACCTAAATCGCGGGAGGGGGTATCTGTACAATGAGCAGTTCTTC
TRBV10-3	.	TRBJ1-5	TRBD1	CAISESSLLGTGGSLFNQPQHF	TGTGCCATCAGTGAGTCCTCACTACTGGGGACAGGGGGCTCCCTTTTCAATCAGCCCCAGCATTTT
TRBV5-1	few	TRBJ2-1	TRBD2	CASRSGLDGYNEQFF	TGCGCCAGCAGGTCGGGACTAGATGGTTACAATGAGCAGTTCTTC
TRBV7-2	.	TRBJ2-2	.	CASSIRAPLAGGELFF	TGTGCCAGCAGCATCCGGGCTCCGCTGGCGGGCGGGGAGCTGTTTTTT
TRBV19	.	TRBJ2-1	TRBD2	CASSIWRDYPNNEQFF	TGTGCCAGTAGTATCTGGCGGGACTACCCAAACAATGAGCAGTTCTTC
TRBV2	.	TRBJ2-5	.	CASSEGWRGKETQYF	TGTGCCAGCAGTGAAGGCTGGCGGGGCAAAGAGACCCAGTACTTC
TRBV7-2	.	TRBJ2-2	TRBD2	CASSFSSGTGGELFF	TGTGCCAGCAGCTTTTCTAGCGGGACCGGTGGGGAGCTGTTTTTT
TRBV5-6	.	TRBJ1-2	.	CASSLTSSYGYTF	TGTGCCAGCAGCTTGACTTCCTCCTATGGCTACACCTTC
TRBV19	.	TRBJ2-3	TRBD2	CASTEPPTGLAGGPTDTQYF	TGTGCCAGTACCGAACCCCCCACAGGACTAGCGGGAGGGCCAACAGATACGCAGTATTTT
TRBV4-1	.	TRBJ2-1	TRBD2	CASSPGRLTRLAGGNSYNEQFF	TGCGCCAGCAGCCCCGGCAGGCTAACTAGACTAGCGGGAGGGAACTCCTACAATGAGCAGTTCTTC
TRBV15	.	TRBJ2-5	TRBD2	CATSRGAAGAEAQYF	TGTGCCACCAGCAGAGGGGCAGCGGGGGCTGAGGCCCAGTACTTC
TRBV15	.	TRBJ1-5	.	CATRAGSNSNQPQHF	TGTGCCACCCGCGCCGGGTCCAATAGCAATCAGCCCCAGCATTTT
TRBV4-1	.	TRBJ2-5	TRBD2	CASSQGSSGARETQYF	TGCGCCAGCAGCCAGGGGTCTAGCGGTGCGAGGGAGACCCAGTACTTC
TRBV7-6	.	TRBJ1-3	TRBD1	CASSSTGTGARDTIYF	TGTGCCAGCAGCTCTACCGGGACAGGGGCCCGTGACACCATATATTTT
TRBV18	.	TRBJ1-5	.	CASSRGKKTPQHF	TGTGCCAGCTCCCGGGGAAAAAAAACGCCCCAGCATTTT
TRBV11-2	few	TRBJ2-3	TRBD2	CASRSLAGGRSSTDTQYF	TGTGCCAGCAGATCACTAGCGGGAGGGCGATCTAGCACAGATACGCAGTATTTT
TRBV10-2	.	TRBJ2-1	.	CASGSGSSYNEQFF	TGCGCCAGCGGGTCAGGGTCCTCCTACAATGAGCAGTTCTTC
TRBV27	once	TRBJ2-1	.	CASSTWAGVSYNEQFF	TGTGCCAGCAGTACTTGGGCAGGGGTTTCCTACAATGAGCAGTTCTTC
TRBV5-6	.	TRBJ1-2	TRBD1	CASSLRTGVVTGSGYTF	TGTGCCAGCAGCTTACGGACAGGGGTAGTCACGGGCTCTGGCTACACCTTC
TRBV10-2	few	TRBJ1-1	TRBD1	CASTMTGNNEAFF	TGCGCCAGCACCATGACAGGGAACAATGAAGCTTTCTTT
TRBV7-7	.	TRBJ2-2	.	CASSFRENTGELFF	TGTGCTAGCAGCTTCAGGGAGAACACCGGGGAGCTGTTTTTT
TRBV4-3	once	TRBJ2-3	.	CASSQDPQDPQDTQYF	TGCGCCAGCAGCCAAGATCCCCAGGATCCACAAGATACGCAGTATTTT
TRBV13	once	TRBJ2-1	TRBD2	CASSLGTGRTSGYLHEQFF	TGTGCCAGCAGCTTAGGCACCGGTCGGACTAGCGGTTATCTACATGAGCAGTTCTTC
TRBV7-2	.	TRBJ2-3	TRBD1	CASSLQGDPDTQYF	TGTGCCAGCAGCTTACAGGGGGACCCAGATACGCAGTATTTT
TRBV6-5	.	TRBJ1-1	.	CATFRDIITEAFF	TGTGCCACCTTCCGGGACATAATCACTGAAGCTTTCTTT
TRBV27	.	TRBJ2-6	TRBD1	CASSFLLGQGDISGANVLTF	TGTGCCAGCAGTTTCCTCCTCGGACAGGGCGACATCTCTGGGGCCAACGTCCTGACTTTC